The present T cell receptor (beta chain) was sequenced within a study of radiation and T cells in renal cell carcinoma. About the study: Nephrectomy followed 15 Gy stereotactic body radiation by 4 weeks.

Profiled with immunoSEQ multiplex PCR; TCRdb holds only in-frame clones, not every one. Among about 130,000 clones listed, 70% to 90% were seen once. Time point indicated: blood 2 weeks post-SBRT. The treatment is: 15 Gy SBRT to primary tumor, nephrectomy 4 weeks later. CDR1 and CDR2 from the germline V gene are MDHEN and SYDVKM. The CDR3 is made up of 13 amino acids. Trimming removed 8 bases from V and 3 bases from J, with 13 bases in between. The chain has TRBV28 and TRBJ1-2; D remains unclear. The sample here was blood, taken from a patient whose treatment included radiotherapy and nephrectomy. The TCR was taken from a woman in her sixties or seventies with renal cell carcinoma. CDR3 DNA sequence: TGTGCCAGCCTCCGGATAGGCTACTATGGCTACACCTTC. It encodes CASLRIGYYGYTF.